This TCR beta chain was identified in a study of control samples from healthy donors and cancer patients. The table came from immunoSEQ multiplex PCR; TCRdb's copy has only in-frame clones and leaves some out. The repertoire holds about 52,000 clones, with 90% to 95% as singletons. CDR1 and CDR2 (germline): LGHDT, YNNKEL (reference sequence). V dropped 9 bases and J dropped 4; count of bases not matched to a gene: 16. This CDR3 has 17 residues. Sequencing was performed on blood. This chain links TRBV3-1 (or the pseudogene TRBV3-2) with TRBJ2-1, with 9 positions matching TRBD2. The sequence was obtained from a man under 40 in good health. CDR3 protein: CARAGLAGSPDYNEQFF. CDR3 bases: TGTGCCAGAGCGGGTCTAGCGGGGTCACCGGATTACAATGAGCAGTTCTTC.